The clone carrying this T cell receptor (beta chain) was picked up a small number of times. These data belong to a study of blood T cell repertoires in COVID-19. Looking at the study overall: The United States, Italy and Spain supplied acute and convalescent COVID-19 samples. PBMCs, B-cell-depleted T cells, or T cells provided the cDNA or gDNA that made up the material.

Authors' processing steps: Reference gene primer amplification gave nucleated cell count estimates. The table came from immunoSEQ multiplex PCR; TCRdb's copy has only in-frame clones and leaves some out. V, J and clone size reflect that table, while D and trimming were determined from the DNA. Here the sample spans hundreds of thousands of clones, 87% being singletons. The TCR originated in a man between 18 and 29 years old with active or convalescent COVID-19. Material for sequencing was peripheral blood.

CDR3 nucleotides: TGCGCCAGCAGCTTGGAGGACGGGGGTGGCTACACCTTC. Translating it yields CASSLEDGGGYTF. The chain carries TRBV5-1 and TRBJ1-2; tentative D call: TRBD1 (5 bases). This CDR3 is built from 13 residues. CDR1 is SGHRS, CDR2 YFSETQ, per germline. V was trimmed by 0 bases and J by 7 bases, leaving 10 bases between them.